This T cell receptor (beta chain) was recovered during a study of cytomegalovirus exposure and HLA in healthy donors. Comments on this clone: The antigen is unknown.

Study-wide points: Researchers counted roughly 150 TCR beta chains as cytomegalovirus-associated. One later analysis reportedly identified an Asian-associated ancestry cluster that showed fewer N-insertions than the roughly 700-donor mean.

The PCR contained 60 Vbeta and 13 Jbeta primers. Repertoires were generated with immunoSEQ multiplex PCR, while TCRdb's copy carries only in-frame clones and drops some. Of more than 150,000 clones detected, about four fifths appear once; the ten largest clones hold 1.6%. The germline gives CDR1 LGHNA, CDR2 YNFKEQ. V gave up 2 bases and J gave up 4 bases; unmatched junction bases: 9. The CDR3 runs 18 residues. The sequencing input was PBMCs. This TCR was sampled from a man aged 45-60 years in good health and CMV-seronegative. The genes are TRBV4-2 and TRBJ2-1, with 12 bases lining up with TRBD1. The CDR3 nucleotides read TGTGCCAGCAGCCAATTGGGACAGGGGGCGAGTACGTACAATGAGCAGTTCTTC. This codes for CASSQLGQGASTYNEQFF.